This TCR beta chain was sequenced for a study of CD8 T cells in Susac syndrome. Germline values: CDR1 MNHNS, CDR2 SASEGT. Trimming took off 10 bases at V and 4 bases at J, with 17 bases between the two ends. The CDR3 has 13 residues. This clonotype has more than one count but fewer than ten. An input of about 0.45 to 1 ug of RNA was subjected to reverse transcription using random hexamers. TCRdb re-derived calls from the immunoSEQ multiplex PCR reads in MiXCR, one entry per CDR3 protein. In the table there are 250,000 to 300,000 distinct CDR3 sequences, approximately 85% of which are singletons. The receptor comes from a human donor with multiple sclerosis. This sequence joins TRBV6-1 and TRBJ2-7; the D gene could be TRBD1 or TRBD2 (5 bases each). Sequenced input: CD8+ T cells from PBMCs. Written as DNA, the CDR3 is TGTGCCATCAGCGCCGGGACGACTTACGAGCAGTACTTC. Protein sequence: CAISAGTTYEQYF.